This TCR beta chain was captured by sequencing in a study of cytomegalovirus exposure and HLA in healthy donors. Looking at the study overall: Counted in an early data release were approximately 85 million unique TCRs from HLA-typed donors. Points from the study as a whole: Further analysis was carried out later, and it showed several of the most significant clusters appearing linked to common viral pathogens.

Amplification used 60 Vbeta primers and 13 Jbeta primers. Using immunoSEQ multiplex PCR, the repertoire was profiled, and TCRdb retains in-frame clones only, with some absent. Here the sample spans tens of thousands of clones, roughly 73% being singletons. This CDR3 contains 13 residues. The germline V gene encodes CDR1 MGHRA and CDR2 YSYEKL. V lost 5 bases and J lost 3, with 10 bases in between. A remark on this clone: What it binds is not known.

Sequenced sample: PBMCs. The chain combines TRBV4-1 with TRBJ1-2; possible D gene TRBD1, 6 bases. This receptor was identified in a man aged 35-49 years in good health and CMV-seronegative. The CDR3 spells CASSLGGDYGYTF. In DNA, the CDR3 is TGCGCCAGCAGCTTAGGGGGGGACTATGGCTACACCTTC.